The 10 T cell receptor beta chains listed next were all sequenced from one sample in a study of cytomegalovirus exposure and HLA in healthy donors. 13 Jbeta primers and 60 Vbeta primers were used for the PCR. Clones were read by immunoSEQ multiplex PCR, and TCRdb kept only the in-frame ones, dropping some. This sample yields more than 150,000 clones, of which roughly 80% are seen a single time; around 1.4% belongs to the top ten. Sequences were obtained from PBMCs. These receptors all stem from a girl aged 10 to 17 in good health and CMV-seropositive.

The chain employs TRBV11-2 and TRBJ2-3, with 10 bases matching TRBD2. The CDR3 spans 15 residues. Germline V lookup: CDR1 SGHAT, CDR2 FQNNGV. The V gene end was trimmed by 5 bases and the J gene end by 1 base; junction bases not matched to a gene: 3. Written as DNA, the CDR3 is TGTGCCAGCAGCCCCGGGACTAGCGGCACAGATACGCAGTATTTT. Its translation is CASSPGTSGTDTQYF.

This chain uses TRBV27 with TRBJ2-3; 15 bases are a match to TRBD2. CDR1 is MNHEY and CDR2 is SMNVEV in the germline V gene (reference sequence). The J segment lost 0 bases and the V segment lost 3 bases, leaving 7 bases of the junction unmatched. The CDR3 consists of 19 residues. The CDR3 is CASSFSGLAGGRSTDTQYF. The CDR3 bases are TGTGCCAGCAGTTTCTCCGGACTAGCGGGAGGGCGGAGCACAGATACGCAGTATTTT.

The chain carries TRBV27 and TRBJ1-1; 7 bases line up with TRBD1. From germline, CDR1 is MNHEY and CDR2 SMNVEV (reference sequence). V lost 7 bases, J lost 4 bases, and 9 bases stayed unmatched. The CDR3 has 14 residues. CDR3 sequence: CASTSQGQGTEAFF. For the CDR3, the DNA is TGTGCCAGCACCTCACAGGGGCAGGGCACTGAAGCTTTCTTT.

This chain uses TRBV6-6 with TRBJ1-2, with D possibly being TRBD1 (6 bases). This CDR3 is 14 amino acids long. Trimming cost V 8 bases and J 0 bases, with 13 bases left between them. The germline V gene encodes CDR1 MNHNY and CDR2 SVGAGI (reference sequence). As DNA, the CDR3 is TGTGCCAGCCAATACAGGGCAGCTAACTATGGCTACACCTTC. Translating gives CASQYRAANYGYTF.

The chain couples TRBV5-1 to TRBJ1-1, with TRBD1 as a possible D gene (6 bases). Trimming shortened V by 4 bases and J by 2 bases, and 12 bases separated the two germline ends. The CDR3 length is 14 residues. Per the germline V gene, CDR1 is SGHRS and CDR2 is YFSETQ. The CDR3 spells CASSGSTGNTEAFF. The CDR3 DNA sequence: TGCGCCAGCAGCGGATCGACAGGAAACACTGAAGCTTTCTTT.

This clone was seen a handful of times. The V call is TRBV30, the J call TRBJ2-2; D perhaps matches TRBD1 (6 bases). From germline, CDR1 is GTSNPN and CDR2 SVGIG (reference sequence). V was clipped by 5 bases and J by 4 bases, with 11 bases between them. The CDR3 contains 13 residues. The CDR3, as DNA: TGTGCCTGGCAGAGGGGGAGCACCGGGGAGCTGTTTTTT. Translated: CAWQRGSTGELFF.

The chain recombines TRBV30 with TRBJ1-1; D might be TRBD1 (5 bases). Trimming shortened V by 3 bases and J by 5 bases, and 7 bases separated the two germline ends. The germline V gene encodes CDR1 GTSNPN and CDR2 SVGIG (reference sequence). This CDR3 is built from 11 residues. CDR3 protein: CAWRGLTEAFF. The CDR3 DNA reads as TGTGCCTGGAGGGGACTAACTGAAGCTTTCTTT.

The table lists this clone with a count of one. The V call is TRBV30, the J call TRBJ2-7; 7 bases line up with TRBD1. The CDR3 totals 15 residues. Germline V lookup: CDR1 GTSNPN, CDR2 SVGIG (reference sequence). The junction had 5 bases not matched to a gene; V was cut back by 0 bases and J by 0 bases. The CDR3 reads CAWSVRTGSSYEQYF. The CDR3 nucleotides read TGTGCCTGGAGTGTAAGGACAGGTAGCTCCTACGAGCAGTACTTC. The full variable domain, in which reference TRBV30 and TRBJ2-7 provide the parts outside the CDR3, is SQTIHQWPATLVQPVGSPLSLECTVEGTSNPNLYWYRQAAGRGLQLLFYSVGIGQISSEVPQNLSASRPQDRQFILSSKKLLLSDSGFYLCAWSVRTGSSYEQYFGPGTRLTVT.

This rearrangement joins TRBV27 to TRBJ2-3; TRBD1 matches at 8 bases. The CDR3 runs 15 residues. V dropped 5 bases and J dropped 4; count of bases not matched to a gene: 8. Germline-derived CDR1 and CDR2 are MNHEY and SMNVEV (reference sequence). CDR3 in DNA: TGTGCCAGCAGTAAACCAGGGGGCGCCTCAGATACGCAGTATTTT. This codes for CASSKPGGASDTQYF.

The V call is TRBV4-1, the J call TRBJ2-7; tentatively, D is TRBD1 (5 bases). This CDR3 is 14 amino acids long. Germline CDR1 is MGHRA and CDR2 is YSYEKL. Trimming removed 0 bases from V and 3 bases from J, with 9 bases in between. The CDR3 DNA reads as TGCGCCAGCAGCCAAGATGGGGCCTTCTACGAGCAGTACTTC. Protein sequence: CASSQDGAFYEQYF.